Ten or more counts support the clone carrying this TCR beta chain. There are 17 residues in the CDR3. V shed 0 bases, J shed 1 base, and the junction held 6 bases outside the gene matches. CDR1 is MGHRA, CDR2 YSYEKL, per germline. The sample belongs to a study of T cell repertoires in cytomegalovirus infection. On the study more broadly: Both CMV infection and a matching HLA type were indicated by public TCR beta signatures.

Each CDR3 protein gets one entry after TCRdb re-called the reads with MiXCR. The data show more than 140,000 distinct CDR3 sequences, about 6% seen once. Sequences were obtained from PBMCs. This clonotype was sampled from a human donor in good health (CMV status not recorded). Some clones in this sample may be carry-over from other donors' samples. This sequence joins TRBV4-1 and TRBJ1-3; 7 nucleotides line up with TRBD1. In nucleotides, the CDR3 is TGCGCCAGCAGCCAAGAGAGACAGGGTGGATCTGGAAACACCATATATTTT. Translated, it gives CASSQERQGGSGNTIYF.